These T cell receptor beta chains were read from a single sample in a study of shared clonotypes between healthy human individuals. Method: immunoSEQ multiplex PCR; TCRdb's copy keeps in-frame clones and lacks some. The repertoire holds approximately 640,000 clones, with about 92% as singletons. Sequenced: memory CD8+ T cells from PBMCs. All receptors derive from a man between 18 and 35 years old in good health. Some clones in this sample may be carry-over from other donors' samples. The CDR3 runs from the conserved cysteine through the conserved F or W. Each record gives: clone size, V gene, D gene, J gene, CDR3 DNA, CDR3 protein. A D gene is named only where the DNA matches it firmly. Size tells how often a clone was seen (once, few, many) or the class of an expanded clone, and some rows leave it out.

-	TRBV29-1	-	TRBJ2-7	TGCAGCGTTGAAGATCAGTCCTACTCCTACGAGCAGTACTTC	CSVEDQSYSYEQYF
-	TRBV12-5	TRBD1	TRBJ1-5	TGTGCTAGTGGTTTGGTAAAAACAGGGGGCAATCAGCCCCAGCATTTT	CASGLVKTGGNQPQHF
-	TRBV4-2	-	TRBJ1-1	TGTACCAGCAGCCAAGTACCGGCCACGGAGGCTGAAGCTTTCTTT	CTSSQVPATEAEAFF
-	TRBV7-2	-	TRBJ1-2	TGTGCCAGCAGCATGGCAGGGGTGGCCCACTATGGCTACACCTTC	CASSMAGVAHYGYTF
-	TRBV15	TRBD1	TRBJ1-2	TGTGCCACCAGCACAGGACAGGGGGACTATGGCTACACCTTC	CATSTGQGDYGYTF
once	TRBV7-3	TRBD2	TRBJ2-1	TGTGCCAGCAGTTCCACGACTAGCTTTAAGGTGGATGAGCAGTTCTTC	CASSSTTSFKVDEQFF
-	TRBV2	-	TRBJ2-3	TGTGCCAGCAGTGAAACCCTCCGTAGCACAGATACGCAGTATTTT	CASSETLRSTDTQYF
-	TRBV11-3	-	TRBJ2-7	TGTGCCAGCAGCTCCATATTGGGTTTCAACTACGAGCAGTACTTC	CASSSILGFNYEQYF
-	TRBV27	-	TRBJ2-3	TGTGCCAGCAGTTTCGTCAGAATAGGGGGAGGCACAGATACGCAGTATTTT	CASSFVRIGGGTDTQYF
-	TRBV7-3	TRBD1	TRBJ2-3	TGTGCCAGCAGCTCGACAGGGTCGCCAGATACGCAGTATTTT	CASSSTGSPDTQYF
-	TRBV21-1	-	TRBJ1-2	TGTGCCAGCAGCCGACGGCCGGGACAGGGAGCCCCCTATGGCTACACCTTC	CASSRRPGQGAPYGYTF
-	TRBV29-1	-	TRBJ2-7	TGCAGCGTTGTGACTAGGGATCGCGCTACCTACGAGCAGTACTTC	CSVVTRDRATYEQYF
once	TRBV11-2	-	TRBJ2-5	TGTGCCAGCAGCTTAGAGTTAGGAGAGACCCAGTACTTC	CASSLELGETQYF
-	TRBV28	-	TRBJ1-2	TGTGCCAGCACCCTCACGGTTAACTATGGCTACACCTTC	CASTLTVNYGYTF
-	TRBV5-6	TRBD1	TRBJ2-7	TGTGCCAGCAGCCTGGACAGGGTTATCTACGAGCAGTACTTC	CASSLDRVIYEQYF
-	TRBV27	TRBD1	TRBJ1-2	TGTGCCAGCAGTTCGGACAGGGGGCTTTTGTTGGATGGCTACACCTTC	CASSSDRGLLLDGYTF
-	TRBV7-9	-	TRBJ1-1	TGTGCCAGCAGCACCCTTGAAGCTTTCTTT	CASSTLEAFF
-	TRBV7-7	-	TRBJ2-2	TGTGCCAGCAGCCCCGGTCTTAACACCGGGGAGCTGTTTTTT	CASSPGLNTGELFF
-	TRBV28	-	TRBJ1-2	TGTGCCAGCAGTTTTTTGTTAGCTAACTATGGCTACACCTTC	CASSFLLANYGYTF
-	TRBV9	-	TRBJ2-3	TGTGCCAGCAGCGTAGTTAGTCATACGCAGTATTTT	CASSVVSHTQYF
-	TRBV6-1	TRBD2	TRBJ2-7	TGTGCCAGCAGGGCGGGGAGGCTAGCGGATTACGAGCAGTACTTC	CASRAGRLADYEQYF
-	TRBV14	-	TRBJ1-1	TGTGCCAGCAGCCAAGTAACGGACATATACACTGAAGCTTTCTTT	CASSQVTDIYTEAFF
-	TRBV7-2	-	TRBJ2-2	TGTGCCAGCAGCTCGAGGGAGGAGGGGGAGCTGTTTTTT	CASSSREEGELFF
-	TRBV7-6	-	TRBJ1-4	TGTGCCAGCAGCTTAGCGTTTTCTATCTCGGGAGTTCGGGGAAAACTGTTTTTT	CASSLAFSISGVRGKLFF
-	TRBV28	TRBD1	TRBJ2-7	TGTGCCAGCAGCCCCCGGCGCGGGACAGGTCCCTACGAGCAGTACTTC	CASSPRRGTGPYEQYF
once	TRBV7-8	-	TRBJ2-3	TGTGCCAGCAGCTTAAGGGGGAGCACAGATACGCAGTATTTT	CASSLRGSTDTQYF
-	TRBV4-1	-	TRBJ2-1	TGCGCCAGCAGCCAGGAGTGGCTAGCGACCTACAATGAGCAGTTCTTC	CASSQEWLATYNEQFF
-	TRBV7-9	-	TRBJ2-1	TGTGCCAGCAGCTTAGAGGCCCACAATGAGCAGTTCTTC	CASSLEAHNEQFF